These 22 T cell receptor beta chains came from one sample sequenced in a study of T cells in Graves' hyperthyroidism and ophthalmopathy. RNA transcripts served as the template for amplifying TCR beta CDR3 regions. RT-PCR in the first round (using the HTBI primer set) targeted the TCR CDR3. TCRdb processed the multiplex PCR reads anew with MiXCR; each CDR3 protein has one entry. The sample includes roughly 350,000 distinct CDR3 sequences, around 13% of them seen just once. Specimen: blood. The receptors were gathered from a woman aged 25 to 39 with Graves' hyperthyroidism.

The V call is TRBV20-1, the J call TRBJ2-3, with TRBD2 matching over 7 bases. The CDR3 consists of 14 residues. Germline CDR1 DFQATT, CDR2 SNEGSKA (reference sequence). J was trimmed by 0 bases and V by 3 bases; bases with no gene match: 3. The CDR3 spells CSASGRASTDTQYF. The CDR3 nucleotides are TGCAGTGCTAGTGGGAGGGCTAGCACAGATACGCAGTATTTT.

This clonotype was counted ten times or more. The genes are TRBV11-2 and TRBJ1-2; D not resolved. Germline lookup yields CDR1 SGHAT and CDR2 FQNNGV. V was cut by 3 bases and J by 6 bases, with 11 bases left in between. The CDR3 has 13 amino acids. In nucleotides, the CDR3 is TGTGCCAGCAGCTTCCGAGGGCACCATGGCTACACCTTC. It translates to CASSFRGHHGYTF.

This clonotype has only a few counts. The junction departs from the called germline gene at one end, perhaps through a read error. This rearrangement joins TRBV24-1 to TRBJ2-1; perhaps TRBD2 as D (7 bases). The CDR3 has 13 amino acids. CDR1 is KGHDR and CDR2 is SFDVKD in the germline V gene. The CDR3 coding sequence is TGTGCCGCCAGGCGGGGGCGGGGCAATGAGCAGTTCTTC. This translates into CAARRGRGNEQFF.

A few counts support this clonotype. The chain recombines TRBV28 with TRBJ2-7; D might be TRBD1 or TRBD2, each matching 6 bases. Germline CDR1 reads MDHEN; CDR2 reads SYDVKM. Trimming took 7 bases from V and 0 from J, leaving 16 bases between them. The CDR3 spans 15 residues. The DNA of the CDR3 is TGTGCCAGCAAGGGGGGAGCGGATAGCTCCTACGAGCAGTACTTC. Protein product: CASKGGADSSYEQYF. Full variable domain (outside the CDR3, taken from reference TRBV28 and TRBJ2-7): DVKVTQSSRYLVKRTGEKVFLECVQDMDHENMFWYRQDPGLGLRLIYFSYDVKMKEKGDIPEGYSVSREKKERFSLILESASTNQTSMYLCASKGGADSSYEQYFGPGTRLTVT.

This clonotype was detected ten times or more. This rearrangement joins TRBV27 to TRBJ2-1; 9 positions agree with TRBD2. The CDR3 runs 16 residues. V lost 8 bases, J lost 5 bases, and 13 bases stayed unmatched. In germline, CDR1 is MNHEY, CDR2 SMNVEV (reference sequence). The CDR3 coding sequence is TGTGCCAGCTCCCAAGAGACTAGCGGCCATAACAATGAGCAGTTCTTC. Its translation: CASSQETSGHNNEQFF.

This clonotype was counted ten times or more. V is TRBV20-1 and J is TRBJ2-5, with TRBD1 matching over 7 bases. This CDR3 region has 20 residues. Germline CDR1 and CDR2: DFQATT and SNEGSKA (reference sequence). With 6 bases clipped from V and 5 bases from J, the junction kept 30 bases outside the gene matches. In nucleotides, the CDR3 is TGCAGTGCCATAGACCAGGCAGAGGGGGCCTTCGGTTTTTCCCAGGAGACCCAGTACTTC. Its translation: CSAIDQAEGAFGFSQETQYF.

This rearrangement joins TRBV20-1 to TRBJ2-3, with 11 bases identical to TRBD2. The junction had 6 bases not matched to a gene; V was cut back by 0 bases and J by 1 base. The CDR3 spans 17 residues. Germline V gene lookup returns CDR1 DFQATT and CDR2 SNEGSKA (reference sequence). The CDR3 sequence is CSARDPGLAVRTDTQYF. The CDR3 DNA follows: TGCAGTGCTAGAGATCCGGGACTAGCGGTTCGCACAGATACGCAGTATTTT.

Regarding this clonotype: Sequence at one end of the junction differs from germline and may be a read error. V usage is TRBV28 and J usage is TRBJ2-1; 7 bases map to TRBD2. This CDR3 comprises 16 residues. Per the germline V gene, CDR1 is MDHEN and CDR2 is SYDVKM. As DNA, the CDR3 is TGTGCCAGCAGTCCTTGGGAGGGTAGCGGAAACAATGATCAGTTCTTC. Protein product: CASSPWEGSGNNDQFF.

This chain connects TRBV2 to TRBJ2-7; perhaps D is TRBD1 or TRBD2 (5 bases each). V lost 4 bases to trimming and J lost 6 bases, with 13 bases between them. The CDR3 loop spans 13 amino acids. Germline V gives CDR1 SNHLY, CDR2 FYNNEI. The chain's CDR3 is CASSGLGGGEQYF. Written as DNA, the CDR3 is TGTGCCAGCAGTGGCCTGGGTGGGGGCGAGCAGTACTTC.

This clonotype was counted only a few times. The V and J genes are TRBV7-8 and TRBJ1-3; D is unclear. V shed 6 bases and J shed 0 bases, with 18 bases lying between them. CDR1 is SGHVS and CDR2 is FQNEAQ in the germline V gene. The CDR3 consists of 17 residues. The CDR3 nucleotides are TGTGCCAGCAGTCCTACCGGACCGAAACTCTCTGGAAACACCATATATTTT. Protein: CASSPTGPKLSGNTIYF.

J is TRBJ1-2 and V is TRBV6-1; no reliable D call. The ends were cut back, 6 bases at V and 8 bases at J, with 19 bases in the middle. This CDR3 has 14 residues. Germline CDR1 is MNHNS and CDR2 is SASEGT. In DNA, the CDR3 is TGTGCCAGCAGAGAAACGACCCTAACGGGGGGCTACACCTTC. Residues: CASRETTLTGGYTF.

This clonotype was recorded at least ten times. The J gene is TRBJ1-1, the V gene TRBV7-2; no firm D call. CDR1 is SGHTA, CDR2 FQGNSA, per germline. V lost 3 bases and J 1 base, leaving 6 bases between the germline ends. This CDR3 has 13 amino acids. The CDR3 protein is CASSFSENTEAFF. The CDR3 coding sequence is TGTGCCAGCAGCTTCTCAGAGAACACTGAAGCTTTCTTT. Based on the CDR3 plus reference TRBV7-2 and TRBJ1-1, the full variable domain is GAGVSQSPSNKVTEKGKDVELRCDPISGHTALYWYRQSLGQGLEFLIYFQGNSAPDKSGLPSDRFSAERTGGSVSTLTIQRTQQEDSAVYLCASSFSENTEAFFGQGTRLTVV.

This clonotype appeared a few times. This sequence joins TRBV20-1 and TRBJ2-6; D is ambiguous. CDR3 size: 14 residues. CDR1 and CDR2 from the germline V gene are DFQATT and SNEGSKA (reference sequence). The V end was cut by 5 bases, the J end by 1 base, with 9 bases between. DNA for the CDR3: TGCAGTGCTGGAGCCGAGTCTGGGGCCAACGTCCTGACTTTC. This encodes CSAGAESGANVLTF.

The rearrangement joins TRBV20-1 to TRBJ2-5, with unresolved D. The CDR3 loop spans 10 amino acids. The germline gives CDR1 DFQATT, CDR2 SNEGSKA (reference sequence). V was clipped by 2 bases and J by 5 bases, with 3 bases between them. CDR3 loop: CSARFETQYF. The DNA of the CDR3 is TGCAGTGCTAGATTCGAGACCCAGTACTTC.

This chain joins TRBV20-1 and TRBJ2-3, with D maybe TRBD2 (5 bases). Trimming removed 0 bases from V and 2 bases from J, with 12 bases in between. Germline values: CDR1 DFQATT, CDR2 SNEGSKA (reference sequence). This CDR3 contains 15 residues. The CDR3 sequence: CSARDRFGNTDTQYF. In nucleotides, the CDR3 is TGCAGTGCTAGAGATCGTTTCGGGAACACAGATACGCAGTATTTT.

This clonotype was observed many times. CDR3 sequence (DNA): TGTGCCAGCAGTTCCCGGCGGGAGAATAATGAGCAGTTCTTC. Translation: CASSSRRENNEQFF. The J gene is TRBJ2-1, the V gene TRBV12-3 or TRBV12-4, with 7 nucleotides matching TRBD2. This CDR3 region has 14 residues. V lost 4 bases, J lost 7 bases, and 7 bases stayed unmatched.

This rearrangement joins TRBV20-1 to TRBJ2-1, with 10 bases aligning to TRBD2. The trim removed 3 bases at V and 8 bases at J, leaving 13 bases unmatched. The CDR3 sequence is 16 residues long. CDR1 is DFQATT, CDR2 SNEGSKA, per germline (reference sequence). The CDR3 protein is CSASPAASGSWDEQFF. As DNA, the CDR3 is TGCAGTGCTAGCCCTGCCGCTAGCGGGAGTTGGGATGAGCAGTTCTTC.

The CDR3 reads CASRPDRGYEQYF. In DNA form, the CDR3 reads TGTGCCAGCAGGCCCGACAGGGGCTACGAGCAGTACTTC. The V call is TRBV11-1, the J call TRBJ2-7; TRBD1 matches 8 bases. The CDR3 consists of 13 residues. Germline-derived CDR1 and CDR2 are SGHAT and FQDESV (reference sequence). With V trimmed by 6 bases and J by 3 bases, 4 bases remained unmatched.

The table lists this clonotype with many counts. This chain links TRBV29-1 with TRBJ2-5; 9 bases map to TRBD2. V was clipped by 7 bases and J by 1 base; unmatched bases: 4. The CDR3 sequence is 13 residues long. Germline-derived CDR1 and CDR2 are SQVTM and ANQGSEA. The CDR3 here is CSAPTSGQETQYF. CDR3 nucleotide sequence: TGCAGCGCCCCGACTAGCGGCCAAGAGACCCAGTACTTC.

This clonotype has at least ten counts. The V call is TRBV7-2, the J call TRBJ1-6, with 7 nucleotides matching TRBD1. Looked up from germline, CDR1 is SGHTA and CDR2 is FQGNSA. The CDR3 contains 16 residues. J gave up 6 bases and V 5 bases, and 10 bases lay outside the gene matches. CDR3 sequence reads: CASSPTRTGINSPLHF. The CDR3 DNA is TGTGCCAGCAGCCCTACCCGGACAGGAATTAATTCACCCCTCCACTTT.

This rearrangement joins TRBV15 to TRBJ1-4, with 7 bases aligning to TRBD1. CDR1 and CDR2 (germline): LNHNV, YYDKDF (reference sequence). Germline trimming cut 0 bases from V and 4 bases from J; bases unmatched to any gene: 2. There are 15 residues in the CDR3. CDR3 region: CATSRDRDSNEKLFF. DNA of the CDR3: TGTGCCACCAGCAGAGATCGGGACAGTAATGAAAAACTGTTTTTT.

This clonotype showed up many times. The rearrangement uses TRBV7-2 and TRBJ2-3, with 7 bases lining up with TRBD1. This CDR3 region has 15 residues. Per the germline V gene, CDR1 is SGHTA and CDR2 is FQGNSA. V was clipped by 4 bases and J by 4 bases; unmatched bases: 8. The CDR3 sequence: CASSSADRVSDTQYF. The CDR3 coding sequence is TGTGCCAGCAGCTCCGCCGACAGGGTGTCAGATACGCAGTATTTT.